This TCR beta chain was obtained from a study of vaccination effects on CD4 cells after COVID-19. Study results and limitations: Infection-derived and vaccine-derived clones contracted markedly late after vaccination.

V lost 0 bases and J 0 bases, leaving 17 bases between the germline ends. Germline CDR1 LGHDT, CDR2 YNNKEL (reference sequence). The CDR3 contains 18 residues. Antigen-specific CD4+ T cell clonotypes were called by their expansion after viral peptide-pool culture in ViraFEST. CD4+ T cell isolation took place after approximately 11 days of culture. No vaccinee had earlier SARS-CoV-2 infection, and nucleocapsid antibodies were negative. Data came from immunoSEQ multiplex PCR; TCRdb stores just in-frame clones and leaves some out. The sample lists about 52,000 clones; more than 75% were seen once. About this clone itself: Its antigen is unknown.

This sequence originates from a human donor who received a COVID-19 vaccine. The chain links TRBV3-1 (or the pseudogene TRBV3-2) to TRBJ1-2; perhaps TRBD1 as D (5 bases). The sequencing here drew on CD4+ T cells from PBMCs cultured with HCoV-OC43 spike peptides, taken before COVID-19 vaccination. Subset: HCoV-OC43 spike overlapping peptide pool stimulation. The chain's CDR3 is CASSQDPWGGGTNYGYTF. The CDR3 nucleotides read TGTGCCAGCAGCCAAGACCCTTGGGGGGGAGGGACTAACTATGGCTACACCTTC.